Shown below are 14 T cell receptor beta chains from a single sample sequenced in a study of blood T cell repertoires in COVID-19. Sequencing used immunoSEQ multiplex PCR; TCRdb keeps in-frame clones, though not all of them. The top ten hold 6.2% of the sample, which has about 150,000 clones, over 80% seen once. Sequencing was performed on PBMCs or T cells enriched from blood (not recorded which). All receptors derive from a woman between 40 and 50 years old who had recovered from COVID-19.

The chain joins TRBV12-3 or TRBV12-4 to TRBJ2-1; tentative D call: TRBD2 (5 bases). Trimming removed 5 bases from V and 6 bases from J, with 11 bases in between. The CDR3 runs 13 residues. The CDR3 protein is CASSTTRSNEQFF. CDR3 coding DNA: TGTGCCAGCAGTACTACTAGGAGCAATGAGCAGTTCTTC.

The V call is TRBV20-1, the J call TRBJ2-7; possible D gene TRBD1, 5 bases. Germline CDR1 and CDR2: DFQATT and SNEGSKA (reference sequence). This CDR3 region has 11 residues. The V end was cut by 2 bases, the J end by 5 bases, with 7 bases between. The CDR3 protein is CSARQGNEQYF. CDR3 bases: TGCAGTGCTAGACAGGGTAACGAGCAGTACTTC.

The CDR3 is CASSSRRDSYNQPQHF. The CDR3 bases are TGCGCCAGCAGTTCTAGGCGGGACAGCTACAATCAGCCCCAGCATTTT. The J gene is TRBJ1-5, the V gene TRBV4-1; 7 bases map to TRBD1. The CDR3 spans 16 residues. Per germline, CDR1 MGHRA and CDR2 YSYEKL. Trimming took 6 bases from V and 3 from J; bases not matched to a gene: 11.

The chain employs TRBV9 and TRBJ1-5; no definite D call. The length of the CDR3 is 14 residues. Germline assignment: CDR1 SGDLS and CDR2 YYNGEE. V was pared by 0 bases and J by 4 bases, with 8 bases between. DNA for the CDR3: TGTGCCAGCAGCGTAGAGGGAGAGAATCAGCCCCAGCATTTT. Its protein product is CASSVEGENQPQHF. The full variable domain, rest sourced from reference TRBV9 and TRBJ1-5, is DSGVTQTPKHLITATGQRVTLRCSPRSGDLSVYWYQQSLDQGLQFLIQYYNGEERAKGNILERFSAQQFPDLHSELNLSSLELGDSALYFCASSVEGENQPQHFGDGTRLSIL.

The V call is TRBV2, the J call TRBJ2-7; TRBD2 agrees at 7 bases. V was clipped by 11 bases and J by 3 bases; unmatched bases: 10. This CDR3 region has 13 residues. CDR1 is SNHLY and CDR2 is FYNNEI in the germline V gene. The CDR3 DNA sequence: TGTGCCCTACGCCGTGGGGAGGGCTACGAGCAGTACTTC. Translating it yields CALRRGEGYEQYF.

The chain carries TRBV27 and TRBJ2-1; 7 nucleotides match TRBD1. Trimming cost V 5 bases and J 4 bases; bases outside gene matches: 8. The CDR3 runs 15 residues. Germline V lookup: CDR1 MNHEY, CDR2 SMNVEV (reference sequence). DNA of the CDR3: TGTGCCAGCAGTACATCCGGGACAGAATACAATGAGCAGTTCTTC. Translating it yields CASSTSGTEYNEQFF.

The rearrangement joins TRBV27 to TRBJ1-5; 7 nucleotides align to TRBD1. The CDR3 has 16 amino acids. The V gene's germline CDR1 is MNHEY and CDR2 SMNVEV (reference sequence). Losses at the gene ends were 4 bases for V and 2 bases for J; bases not matched to a gene: 8. The CDR3 is CASSSTGAMGNQPQHF. The CDR3 nucleotides read TGTGCCAGCAGTTCTACAGGGGCCATGGGCAATCAGCCCCAGCATTTT.

This chain connects TRBV27 to TRBJ2-1, with TRBD2 matching over 9 bases. CDR1 is MNHEY and CDR2 is SMNVEV in the germline V gene (reference sequence). V trimming: 5 bases; J trimming: 8 bases; junction bases outside the gene matches: 13. The CDR3 runs to 16 residues. The CDR3 bases are TGTGCCAGCAGTCCCATGGGGACTAGCATTGGATATGAGCAGTTCTTC. Residues: CASSPMGTSIGYEQFF.

The chain is built from TRBV5-1 and TRBJ2-7, with TRBD2 matching 14 bases. Germline CDR1 and CDR2: SGHRS and YFSETQ. V shed 4 bases, J shed 6 bases, and the junction held 6 bases outside the gene matches. CDR3 size: 15 residues. The CDR3 region has the DNA TGCGCCAGCAGCGTAAGACTAGCGGGAGGGGTCGAGCAGTACTTC. Translating gives CASSVRLAGGVEQYF.

This clone was seen more than once but under ten times. V gene TRBV10-3 combines with J gene TRBJ2-5; the D is unclear. Looked up from germline, CDR1 is ENHRY and CDR2 is SYGVKD. There are 13 residues in the CDR3. Between the trimmed V and J ends, which lost 3 bases and 0 bases, there was a span of 5 bases. The CDR3 DNA follows: TGTGCCATCAGTGAAGCGTACCAAGAGACCCAGTACTTC. Protein product: CAISEAYQETQYF.

This chain joins TRBV15 and TRBJ2-7; no clear D. Between the trimmed V and J ends, which lost 4 bases and 4 bases, there was a span of 20 bases. This CDR3 region has 16 residues. Looked up from germline, CDR1 is LNHNV and CDR2 is YYDKDF (reference sequence). The CDR3 spells CATSTGSSAPLYEQYF. Written as DNA, the CDR3 is TGTGCCACCAGCACTGGCTCTTCCGCCCCACTATACGAGCAGTACTTC.

The V and J genes are TRBV7-8 and TRBJ2-7, with D perhaps TRBD2 (5 bases). The germline CDR1 and CDR2 sequences are SGHVS and FQNEAQ. The germline V and J ends were trimmed by 5 bases and 0 bases, with 11 bases remaining between them. This CDR3 is 14 amino acids long. Here the CDR3 reads CASSLRDSSYEQYF. As DNA, the CDR3 is TGTGCCAGCAGCCTTCGGGATAGCTCCTACGAGCAGTACTTC.

This clone was found once. The V gene is TRBV9, the J gene TRBJ2-3; tentatively, D is TRBD2 (5 bases). The V end lost 0 bases, the J end lost 4 bases, and 12 bases lay between the germline ends. Germline lookup yields CDR1 SGDLS and CDR2 YYNGEE. There are 15 residues in the CDR3. The chain's CDR3 is CASSVEGPGADTQYF. CDR3 nucleotides: TGTGCCAGCAGCGTAGAAGGCCCCGGGGCAGATACGCAGTATTTT.

The genes are TRBV28 and TRBJ1-2; possibly TRBD1 for D (6 bases). Germline assignment: CDR1 MDHEN and CDR2 SYDVKM. The length of the CDR3 is 14 residues. With 3 bases removed from V and 2 bases from J, the gap between germline ends came to 10 bases. The CDR3 DNA reads as TGTGCCAGCAGTTTGGGCAGGGGCAACTATGGCTACACCTTC. This translates into CASSLGRGNYGYTF.